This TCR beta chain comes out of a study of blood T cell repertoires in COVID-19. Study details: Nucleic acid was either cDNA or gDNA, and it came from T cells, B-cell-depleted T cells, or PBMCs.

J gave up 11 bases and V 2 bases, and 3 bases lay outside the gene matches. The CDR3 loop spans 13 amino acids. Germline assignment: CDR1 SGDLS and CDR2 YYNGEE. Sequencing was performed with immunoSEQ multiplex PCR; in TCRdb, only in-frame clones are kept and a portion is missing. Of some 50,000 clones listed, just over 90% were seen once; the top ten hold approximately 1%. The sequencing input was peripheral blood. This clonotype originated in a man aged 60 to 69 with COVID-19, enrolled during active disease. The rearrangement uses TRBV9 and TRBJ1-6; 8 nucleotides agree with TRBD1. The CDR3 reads CASSVDRDPPLHF. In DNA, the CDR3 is TGTGCCAGCAGCGTGGACAGGGATCCACCCCTCCACTTT.